Listed here is a single TCR beta chain. Its antigen is as yet unknown. This sample is drawn from a study of blood T cells in healthy people across ages. General observations from the study: Age brought a roughly linear fall in TCR beta diversity measured per million T cells. Diversity estimates drawn from one million T cells were deemed underestimates.

The second PCR ran roughly 7 to 12 cycles with a sample-barcoded 5' primer and J-beta primers. Each sample yielded at least 2.5 million CDR3-containing paired-end reads. From the 5' RACE reads, TCRdb called clonotypes with MiXCR, one entry per CDR3 protein. The sample shows about 1.4 million distinct CDR3 sequences, approximately 59% of them seen only once. The study isolated at least 6.5 million PBMCs from each sample. Trimming removed 10 bases at V and 6 bases at J, with 13 bases between. Germline V gene lookup returns CDR1 SNHLY and CDR2 FYNNEI. This CDR3 is 11 amino acids long. The genes are TRBV2 and TRBJ2-7; D possibly corresponds to TRBD1 (6 bases). Sequencing used blood. The source of this sequence is a man aged 18 to 30 in good health. The CDR3 region is CAKVVGGEQYF. As DNA, the CDR3 is TGTGCCAAGGTAGTAGGGGGCGAGCAGTACTTC.